The source of this T cell receptor (beta chain) is a study of OX40 agonist ivuxolimab in advanced cancers. The CDR3 is 15 residues long. CDR1 and CDR2 (germline): SGDLS, YYNGEE. Libraries were prepared by immunoSEQ multiplex PCR; TCRdb keeps only in-frame clonotypes and omits some of them. The data show about 80,000 clones, with around 94% seen just once and 9.5% to 11% held by the top ten. This clone was counted once. The junction departs from germline at one end; a sequencing error may be responsible. Additional DNA sequences in this sample encode the identical CDR3. This specimen consisted of CD4+ or CD8+ T cells sorted from blood, obtained in a trial of the OX40 agonist ivuxolimab. This chain connects TRBV9 to TRBJ2-7; a weak D match, TRBD1 (5 bases). The TCR sequence derives from an adult with an advanced solid tumor such as melanoma, head and neck, liver or kidney cancer. This CDR3 is CASSVGAISSYEQYF. CDR3 coding DNA: TGTGCCAGCAGTGTAGGGGCTATTAGCTCCTACGAGCAGTACTTC.